This T cell receptor (beta chain) derives from a study of cytomegalovirus exposure and HLA in healthy donors. Regarding the study as a whole: Highest at DRB1 and lowest at HLA-C, TCR association rates differed among HLA loci in a later analysis. Researchers reported from a later analysis that most CMV-associated TCR beta chains appeared HLA-restricted. Cytomegalovirus-associated TCR beta chains were listed, numbering 150 to 200. Later analysis identified several of the most significant clusters that appeared linked to common viral pathogens.

About this clone itself: The target antigen is unknown.

This CDR3 contains 13 residues. V was pared by 7 bases and J by 2 bases, with 2 bases of the junction left unmatched. Looked up from germline, CDR1 is SNHLY and CDR2 is FYNNEI. Primers for the PCR totalled 60 Vbeta and 13 Jbeta. Clones were sequenced by immunoSEQ multiplex PCR, and TCRdb holds only the in-frame ones, with some missing. The table has 150,000 to 200,000 clones, roughly 84% seen once. The rearrangement joins TRBV2 to TRBJ2-5; 9 bases fit TRBD1. Specimen: PBMCs. This TCR was sampled from a male donor in good health and CMV-seronegative. The DNA for the CDR3 is TGTGCCAGCAACAGGGGGCGACAAGAGACCCAGTACTTC. Its protein product is CASNRGRQETQYF.